This TCR beta chain originates from a study of T cells after yellow fever vaccination. Study findings and constraints: The secondary response showed a weaker magnitude and a faster peak, day 5 versus 15. It was a small share of clonotypes that appeared in both CD4 and CD8 compartments. The bulk population could contribute abundant contaminating clonotypes to FACS-sorted repertoires.

This CDR3 contains 16 residues. Germline CDR1 and CDR2: SEHNR and FQNEAQ (reference sequence). The J segment lost 7 bases and the V segment lost 6 bases, leaving 10 bases of the junction unmatched. This clonotype was observed a few times. Its antigen remains unidentified. Template switching with 5'RACE generated the TCR cDNA and added a universal primer site and UMIs. TCRdb reprocessed the 5' RACE reads with MiXCR, giving one entry per CDR3 protein. The profile covers around 500,000 distinct CDR3 sequences, with roughly 22% appearing a single time and about 15% taken by the ten largest. V and J are TRBV7-9 and TRBJ2-1; 12 bases align to TRBD2. Sequencing used PBMCs, obtained approximately 20 days after the first yellow fever vaccination. This TCR was recovered from a man between 18 and 29 years old who received the YFV17D yellow fever vaccine. The CDR3 nucleotides read TGTGCCAGCAGACCCCTCCTAGCGGGGGGGCAGAATGAGCAGTTCTTC. Its protein is CASRPLLAGGQNEQFF.